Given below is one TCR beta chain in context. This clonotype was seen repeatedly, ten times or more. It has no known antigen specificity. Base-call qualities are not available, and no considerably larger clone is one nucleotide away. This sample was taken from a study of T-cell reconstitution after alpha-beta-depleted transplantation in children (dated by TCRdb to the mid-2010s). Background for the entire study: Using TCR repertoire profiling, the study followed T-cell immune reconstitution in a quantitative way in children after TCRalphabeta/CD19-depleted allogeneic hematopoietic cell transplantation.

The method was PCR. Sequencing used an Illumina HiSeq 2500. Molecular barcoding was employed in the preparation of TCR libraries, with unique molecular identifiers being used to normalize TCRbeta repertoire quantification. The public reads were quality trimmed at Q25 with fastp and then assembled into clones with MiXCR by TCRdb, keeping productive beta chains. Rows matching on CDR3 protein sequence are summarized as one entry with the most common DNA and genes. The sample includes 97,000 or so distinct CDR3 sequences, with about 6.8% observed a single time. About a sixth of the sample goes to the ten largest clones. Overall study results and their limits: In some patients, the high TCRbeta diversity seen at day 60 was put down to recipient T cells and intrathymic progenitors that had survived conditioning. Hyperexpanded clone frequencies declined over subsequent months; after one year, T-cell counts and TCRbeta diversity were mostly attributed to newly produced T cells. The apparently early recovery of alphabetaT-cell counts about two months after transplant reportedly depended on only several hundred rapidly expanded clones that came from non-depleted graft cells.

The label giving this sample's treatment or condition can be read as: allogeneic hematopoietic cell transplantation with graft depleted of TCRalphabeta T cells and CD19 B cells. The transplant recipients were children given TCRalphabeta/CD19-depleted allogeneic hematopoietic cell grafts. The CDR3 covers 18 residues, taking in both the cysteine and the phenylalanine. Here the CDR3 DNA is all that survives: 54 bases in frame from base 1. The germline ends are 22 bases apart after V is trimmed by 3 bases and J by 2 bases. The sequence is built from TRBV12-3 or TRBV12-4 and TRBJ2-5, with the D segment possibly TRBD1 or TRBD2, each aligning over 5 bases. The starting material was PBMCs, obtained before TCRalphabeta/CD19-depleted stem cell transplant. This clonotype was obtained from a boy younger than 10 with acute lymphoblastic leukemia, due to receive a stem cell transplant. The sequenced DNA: TGTGCCAGCAGTTTTTTTTTTGGGCACCGGGACCTTCAAGAGACCCAGTACTTC. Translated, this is CASSFFFGHRDLQETQYF.